What follows are 32 T cell receptor beta chains derived from one specimen sequenced in a study of identical twins. TCRdb reprocessed the 5' RACE reads with MiXCR, giving one entry per CDR3 protein. The sample gives about 260,000 distinct CDR3 sequences, approximately 7% of which show up once; around 3.4% is in the top ten. The sample was also linked to a second study, of yellow fever vaccine responses in identical twins.

What was sequenced was memory (CD45RO+) T cells sorted from blood. These receptors originate from a woman aged 18-29 years in good health.

The rearrangement links TRBV18 to TRBJ2-5; maybe TRBD2 (5 bases). Trimming removed 3 bases at V and 5 bases at J, with 13 bases between. The CDR3 has 14 residues. Germline CDR1 and CDR2: KGHSH and LQKENI. CDR3 loop: CASSPPGRGETQYF. CDR3 DNA: TGTGCCAGCTCACCGCCTGGGCGAGGGGAGACCCAGTACTTC.

This clonotype was seen ten or more times. The chain has TRBV27 and TRBJ1-5, with TRBD1 as a possible D gene (5 bases). This CDR3 has 14 amino acids. Germline V CDR1 and CDR2: MNHEY, SMNVEV (reference sequence). Trimming cost V 5 bases and J 2 bases, with 10 bases left between them. CDR3 coding DNA: TGTGCCAGCAGTACCCCGGGGGGCAATCAGCCCCAGCATTTT. Amino acids: CASSTPGGNQPQHF.

This clonotype was recorded many times. V usage is TRBV12-3 or TRBV12-4 and J usage is TRBJ2-4; no clear D gene. CDR3 size: 11 residues. V gave up 7 bases and J gave up 12 bases, with 13 bases separating them. The CDR3 protein is CASTKGFHQYF. For the CDR3, the DNA is TGTGCCAGCACGAAGGGTTTTCATCAGTACTTC.

The chain has TRBV28 and TRBJ1-2; TRBD1 aligns across 7 bases. The germline V gene has CDR1 MDHEN and CDR2 SYDVKM. This CDR3 comprises 15 residues. Unmatched junction bases numbered 8, after V lost 6 bases and J lost 1 base. The CDR3 reads CASRGDRAHNYGYTF. As DNA, the CDR3 is TGTGCCAGCAGGGGAGACAGGGCACATAACTATGGCTACACCTTC.

This clonotype was counted at least ten times. The chain carries TRBV24-1 and TRBJ2-1; no definite D call. Trimming took off 5 bases at V and 2 bases at J, with 9 bases between the two ends. The CDR3 is 14 residues long. Germline V gene sequence: CDR1 KGHDR, CDR2 SFDVKD. DNA for the CDR3: TGTGCCACCAGTGTCTCGGAAACCTACAATGAGCAGTTCTTC. Protein sequence: CATSVSETYNEQFF.

This clonotype was observed many times. The chain links TRBV5-1 to TRBJ2-7; D is possibly TRBD1 (5 bases). Trimming cost V 1 base and J 4 bases, with 9 bases left between them. Germline CDR1 SGHRS, CDR2 YFSETQ. CDR3 size: 13 residues. This chain's CDR3 is CASSLPGRYEQYF. CDR3 DNA sequence: TGCGCCAGCAGCTTGCCAGGGCGATACGAGCAGTACTTC.

This clonotype was picked up many times. This chain joins TRBV12-3 or TRBV12-4 and TRBJ2-5; D is possibly TRBD1 (6 bases). Trimming took off 4 bases at V and 5 bases at J, with 17 bases between the two ends. The length of the CDR3 is 15 residues. This chain's CDR3 is CASSSGTRAGETQYF. The CDR3 DNA reads as TGTGCCAGCAGTTCAGGGACACGCGCTGGGGAGACCCAGTACTTC.

The chain joins TRBV6-1 to TRBJ1-2; 9 nucleotides line up with TRBD1. The CDR3 runs 14 residues. J was trimmed by 5 bases and V by 6 bases; bases with no gene match: 7. The germline V gene has CDR1 MNHNS and CDR2 SASEGT. CDR3 sequence (DNA): TGTGCCAGCAGAGACAGGGGGAGGGGGTATGGCTACACCTTC. Protein sequence: CASRDRGRGYGYTF.

This clonotype has just a few counts. This chain uses TRBV2 with TRBJ2-7; 8 bases are shared with TRBD1. Trimming removed 10 bases from V and 4 bases from J; junction bases left unmatched: 9. This CDR3 is built from 13 residues. The germline CDR1 and CDR2 sequences are SNHLY and FYNNEI. Here the CDR3 reads CATLYRQGYEQYV. The CDR3, as DNA: TGTGCCACTCTATATCGACAGGGGTACGAGCAGTACGTC.

This clonotype was detected a few times. J is TRBJ2-5 and V is TRBV20-1; D gene uncertain. V lost 3 bases to trimming and J lost 4 bases, with 6 bases between them. CDR3 length equals 11 residues. Per the germline V gene, CDR1 is DFQATT and CDR2 is SNEGSKA (reference sequence). The CDR3 reads CSASLPETQYF. The CDR3 bases are TGCAGTGCTAGTCTCCCAGAGACCCAGTACTTC.

This clonotype has a handful of counts. V is TRBV2 and J is TRBJ2-7; TRBD1 matches at 8 bases. Trimming removed 5 bases from V and 7 bases from J; junction bases left unmatched: 7. The CDR3 has 13 amino acids. Germline CDR1 SNHLY, CDR2 FYNNEI. CDR3 bases: TGTGCCAGCAGTCGGACAGGGATAGGTGAGCAGTACGTC. Protein sequence: CASSRTGIGEQYV.

The V call is TRBV6-1, the J call TRBJ1-6; 7 bases line up with TRBD1. This CDR3 is built from 14 residues. V shed 6 bases, J shed 5 bases, and the junction held 4 bases outside the gene matches. CDR1 MNHNS and CDR2 SASEGT come from the germline V gene. The DNA of the CDR3 is TGTGCCAGCAGGGACGACAGGGATAATTCACCCCTCCACTTT. Translation: CASRDDRDNSPLHF.

This clonotype was counted at least ten times. The chain uses TRBV24-1 and TRBJ2-5, with D possibly TRBD1 on 6 matching bases. CDR1 and CDR2 from the germline V gene are KGHDR and SFDVKD. Deletions cut 3 bases from V and 1 base from J, with 11 bases between. The CDR3 has 15 residues. The CDR3 DNA is TGTGCCACCAGTGATCCACAGGGTGCCCAAGAGACCCAGTACTTC. Translating gives CATSDPQGAQETQYF.

There are a few counts of this clonotype. The chain has TRBV5-6 and TRBJ1-4, with TRBD1 as a possible D gene (5 bases). V was trimmed by 7 bases and J by 5 bases, leaving 12 bases between them. CDR3 size: 13 residues. CDR1 is SGHDT and CDR2 is YYEEEE in the germline V gene. The CDR3 protein is CASRRGGNEKLFF. In DNA, the CDR3 is TGTGCCAGCCGCCGGGGGGGAAATGAAAAACTGTTTTTT.

The chain recombines TRBV7-3 with TRBJ2-1, with unresolved D. Between the trimmed V and J ends, which lost 5 bases and 5 bases, there was a span of 10 bases. This CDR3 comprises 13 residues. The germline V gene encodes CDR1 SGHTA and CDR2 FQGTGA. The CDR3 reads CASSQNADNEQFF. DNA of the CDR3: TGTGCCAGCAGCCAGAATGCGGACAATGAGCAGTTCTTC.

The chain combines TRBV9 with TRBJ1-5; D remains unclear. In germline, CDR1 is SGDLS, CDR2 YYNGEE. V lost 0 bases, J lost 7 bases, and 11 bases lay in between. The CDR3 runs 14 residues. In DNA, the CDR3 is TGTGCCAGCAGCGTAGGGGTCCGGCAACAGCCCCAGCATTTT. It encodes CASSVGVRQQPQHF.

This clonotype appeared a few times. This rearrangement joins TRBV3-1 to TRBJ2-1, with TRBD2 identical over 7 bases. Germline V gives CDR1 LGHDT, CDR2 YNNKEL (reference sequence). J gave up 0 bases and V 0 bases, and 8 bases lay outside the gene matches. The CDR3 spans 18 residues. The CDR3 sequence is CASSQDVQAGISYNEQFF. Written as DNA, the CDR3 is TGTGCCAGCAGCCAAGATGTGCAAGCGGGGATCTCCTACAATGAGCAGTTCTTC.

This clonotype was found a few times. This rearrangement joins TRBV20-1 to TRBJ2-7, with D unclear. This CDR3 contains 11 residues. V was shortened by 3 bases and J by 3 bases, with 6 bases between the two germline ends. The V gene's germline CDR1 is DFQATT and CDR2 SNEGSKA (reference sequence). CDR3 nucleotides: TGCAGTGCTAGCAGGAACTACGAGCAGTACTTC. Its translation: CSASRNYEQYF.

In this sample, this clonotype turned up many times. The rearrangement joins TRBV3-1 to TRBJ2-3; D is uncertain. Germline V gene data show CDR1 as LGHDT and CDR2 as YNNKEL (reference sequence). Deletions cut 4 bases from V and 6 bases from J, with 8 bases between. This CDR3 is built from 12 residues. This chain's CDR3 is CASSPLPDTQYF. The DNA for the CDR3 is TGTGCCAGCAGCCCCCTCCCGGATACGCAGTATTTT.

This clonotype was detected many times. The chain recombines TRBV12-3 or TRBV12-4 with TRBJ2-2; D is ambiguous. V lost 11 bases and J lost 7, with 14 bases in between. The CDR3 is made up of 12 amino acids. The CDR3 reads CAGRVDDGELFF. CDR3 sequence (DNA): TGTGCCGGACGGGTGGATGACGGGGAGCTGTTTTTT.

V is TRBV15 and J is TRBJ2-3, with 7 nucleotides matching TRBD2. Per the germline V gene, CDR1 is LNHNV and CDR2 is YYDKDF (reference sequence). The CDR3 is 16 amino acids. Trimming at V came to 1 base and at J to 7 bases, leaving 11 bases not matched to a gene. CDR3 coding DNA: TGTGCCACCAGCAGAGGAAGCGGGGTAACGGGAAATACGCAGTATTTT. Protein: CATSRGSGVTGNTQYF.

This clonotype has ten or more counts. The gene calls are TRBV20-1 and TRBJ2-5; 11 positions match TRBD2. CDR3 length: 18 residues. J lost 1 base, V lost 5 bases, and 15 bases had no gene match. Germline CDR1 and CDR2: DFQATT and SNEGSKA (reference sequence). Here the CDR3 reads CSAHMGLAGGLAQETQYF. The CDR3, as DNA: TGCAGTGCTCACATGGGGCTAGCGGGGGGCCTTGCCCAAGAGACCCAGTACTTC.

This CDR3 reads CATSVGANTGELFF. The DNA for the CDR3 is TGTGCCACCAGTGTGGGTGCGAACACCGGGGAGCTGTTTTTT. The rearrangement uses TRBV24-1 and TRBJ2-2; D not resolved. Germline CDR1 and CDR2: KGHDR and SFDVKD. V was trimmed by 5 bases and J by 0 bases, leaving 6 bases between them. CDR3 size: 14 residues.

This clonotype has ten or more counts. The gene calls are TRBV28 and TRBJ2-7; 7 bases are shared with TRBD1. V was clipped by 3 bases and J by 0 bases; unmatched bases: 5. The CDR3 is 15 residues long. Germline V gene lookup returns CDR1 MDHEN and CDR2 SYDVKM. CDR3 sequence: CASSFRQGASYEQYF. The CDR3 DNA reads TGTGCCAGCAGTTTTCGACAGGGCGCCTCCTACGAGCAGTACTTC.

This clonotype was counted at least ten times. The genes are TRBV6-1 and TRBJ1-2; 12 bases are a match to TRBD1. The V gene's germline CDR1 is MNHNS and CDR2 SASEGT. Trimming cost V 5 bases and J 6 bases; bases outside gene matches: 10. The CDR3 sequence is 16 residues long. This CDR3 reads CASSQGTGGGINGYTF. CDR3 nucleotides: TGTGCCAGCAGTCAAGGGACAGGGGGCGGAATTAATGGCTACACCTTC.

The chain carries TRBV20-1 and TRBJ2-7; 16 nucleotides align to TRBD2. The CDR3 extends over 16 amino acids. Germline CDR1 reads DFQATT; CDR2 reads SNEGSKA (reference sequence). Trimming removed 6 bases from V and 0 bases from J; junction bases left unmatched: 5. CDR3 nucleotides: TGCAGTGCCACCGGGACTAGCGGGAGGGCCTCCTACGAGCAGTACTTC. It translates to CSATGTSGRASYEQYF.

The V call is TRBV3-1, the J call TRBJ2-5; the D gene is possibly TRBD2 (5 bases). V gave up 4 bases and J gave up 1 base, with 16 bases separating them. Per the germline V gene, CDR1 is LGHDT and CDR2 is YNNKEL (reference sequence). The CDR3 spans 16 residues. CDR3 DNA sequence: TGTGCCAGCAGCCGTAGTTTCGGGCGGGCCCAAGAGACCCAGTACTTC. Amino acids: CASSRSFGRAQETQYF.

This clonotype was counted ten times or more. CDR3 sequence reads: CSVTRASLGTEAFF. The CDR3 DNA sequence: TGCAGCGTCACACGAGCCAGCCTGGGTACTGAAGCTTTCTTT. The rearrangement links TRBV29-1 to TRBJ1-1; D not resolved. Trimming left V 6 bases short and J 5 bases short, with 19 bases between. Germline-derived CDR1 and CDR2 are SQVTM and ANQGSEA. This CDR3 has 14 amino acids.

As for this clonotype: This may be a read error: a much more frequent sequence differs by one nucleotide. The chain recombines TRBV12-3 or TRBV12-4 with TRBJ2-1, with a tentative D call TRBD2 (5 bases). The ends were cut back, 3 bases at V and 8 bases at J, with 17 bases in the middle. The CDR3 totals 15 residues. CDR3 protein: CASSFWRVNLYEQFF. For the CDR3, the DNA is TGTGCCAGCAGTTTTTGGCGGGTGAATCTCTATGAGCAGTTCTTC.

The table lists this clonotype with many counts. The V gene is TRBV2, the J gene TRBJ1-5; D remains unclear. Per germline, CDR1 SNHLY and CDR2 FYNNEI. Trimming removed 4 bases from V and 0 bases from J, with 16 bases in between. CDR3 length equals 17 residues. The chain's CDR3 is CASSVAVSGYSNQPQHF. The CDR3 region has the DNA TGTGCCAGCAGTGTTGCTGTGTCAGGCTATAGCAATCAGCCCCAGCATTTT.

The chain uses TRBV20-1 and TRBJ2-7; 7 nucleotides agree with TRBD1. The germline V gene has CDR1 DFQATT and CDR2 SNEGSKA (reference sequence). Unmatched junction bases numbered 9, after V lost 3 bases and J lost 4 bases. The CDR3 contains 14 residues. CDR3 in amino acids: CSARESGQQYEQYV. The CDR3 DNA sequence: TGCAGTGCTAGGGAATCGGGACAGCAATACGAGCAGTACGTC.

This clonotype has a count of ten or more. CDR3 amino acids: CSARDHRFGNSYNEQFF. The CDR3 DNA is TGCAGTGCTAGAGATCATCGATTCGGCAACTCCTACAATGAGCAGTTCTTC. V gene TRBV20-1 combines with J gene TRBJ2-1; D not certain. The CDR3 loop spans 17 amino acids. The V end was cut by 0 bases, the J end by 0 bases, with 15 bases between. The germline gives CDR1 DFQATT, CDR2 SNEGSKA (reference sequence).